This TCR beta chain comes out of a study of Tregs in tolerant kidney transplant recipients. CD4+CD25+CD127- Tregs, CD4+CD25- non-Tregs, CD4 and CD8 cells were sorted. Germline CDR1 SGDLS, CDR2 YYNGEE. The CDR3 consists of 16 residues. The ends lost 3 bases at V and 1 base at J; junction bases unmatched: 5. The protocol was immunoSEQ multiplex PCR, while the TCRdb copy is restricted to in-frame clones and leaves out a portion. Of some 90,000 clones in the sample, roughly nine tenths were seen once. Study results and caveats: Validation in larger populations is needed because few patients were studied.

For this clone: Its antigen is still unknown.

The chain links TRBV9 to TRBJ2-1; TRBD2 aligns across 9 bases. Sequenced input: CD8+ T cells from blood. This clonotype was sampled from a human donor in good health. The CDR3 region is CASSGRLADSYNEQFF. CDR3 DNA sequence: TGTGCCAGCAGCGGAAGACTAGCGGATTCCTACAATGAGCAGTTCTTC.